This T cell receptor beta chain appears in the sequencing data of a study of blood T cell repertoires in COVID-19. Only in-frame clones appear in the TCRdb table, and some are missing; sequencing was by immunoSEQ multiplex PCR. The profile shows roughly 220,000 clones, 90% of them singletons. V lost 1 base and J 2 bases, leaving 11 bases between the germline ends. Germline CDR1 is SGHDN and CDR2 is FVKESK. The CDR3 loop spans 15 amino acids. The source is a man in his thirties or forties who had been exposed to COVID-19. Input material: PBMCs or T cells enriched from blood (not recorded which). The chain recombines TRBV14 with TRBJ2-5, with D unclear. CDR3 loop: CASSQGIVTQETQYF. The CDR3 DNA is TGTGCCAGCAGCCAAGGTATAGTGACTCAAGAGACCCAGTACTTC.